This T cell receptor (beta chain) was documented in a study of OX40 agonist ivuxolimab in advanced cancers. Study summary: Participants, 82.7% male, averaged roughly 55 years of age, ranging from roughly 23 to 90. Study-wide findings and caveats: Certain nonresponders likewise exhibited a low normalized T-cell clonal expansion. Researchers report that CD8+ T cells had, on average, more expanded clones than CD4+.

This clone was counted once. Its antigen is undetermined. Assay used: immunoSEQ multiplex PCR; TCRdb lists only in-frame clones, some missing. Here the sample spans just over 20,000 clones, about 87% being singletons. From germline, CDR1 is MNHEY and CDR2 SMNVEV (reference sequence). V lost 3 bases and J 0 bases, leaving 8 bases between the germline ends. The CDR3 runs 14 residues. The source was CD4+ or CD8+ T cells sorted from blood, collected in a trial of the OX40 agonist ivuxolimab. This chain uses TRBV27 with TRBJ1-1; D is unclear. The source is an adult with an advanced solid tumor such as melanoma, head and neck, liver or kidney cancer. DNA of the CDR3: TGTGCCAGCAGTTTGGGCAGTATGAACACTGAAGCTTTCTTT. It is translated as CASSLGSMNTEAFF.